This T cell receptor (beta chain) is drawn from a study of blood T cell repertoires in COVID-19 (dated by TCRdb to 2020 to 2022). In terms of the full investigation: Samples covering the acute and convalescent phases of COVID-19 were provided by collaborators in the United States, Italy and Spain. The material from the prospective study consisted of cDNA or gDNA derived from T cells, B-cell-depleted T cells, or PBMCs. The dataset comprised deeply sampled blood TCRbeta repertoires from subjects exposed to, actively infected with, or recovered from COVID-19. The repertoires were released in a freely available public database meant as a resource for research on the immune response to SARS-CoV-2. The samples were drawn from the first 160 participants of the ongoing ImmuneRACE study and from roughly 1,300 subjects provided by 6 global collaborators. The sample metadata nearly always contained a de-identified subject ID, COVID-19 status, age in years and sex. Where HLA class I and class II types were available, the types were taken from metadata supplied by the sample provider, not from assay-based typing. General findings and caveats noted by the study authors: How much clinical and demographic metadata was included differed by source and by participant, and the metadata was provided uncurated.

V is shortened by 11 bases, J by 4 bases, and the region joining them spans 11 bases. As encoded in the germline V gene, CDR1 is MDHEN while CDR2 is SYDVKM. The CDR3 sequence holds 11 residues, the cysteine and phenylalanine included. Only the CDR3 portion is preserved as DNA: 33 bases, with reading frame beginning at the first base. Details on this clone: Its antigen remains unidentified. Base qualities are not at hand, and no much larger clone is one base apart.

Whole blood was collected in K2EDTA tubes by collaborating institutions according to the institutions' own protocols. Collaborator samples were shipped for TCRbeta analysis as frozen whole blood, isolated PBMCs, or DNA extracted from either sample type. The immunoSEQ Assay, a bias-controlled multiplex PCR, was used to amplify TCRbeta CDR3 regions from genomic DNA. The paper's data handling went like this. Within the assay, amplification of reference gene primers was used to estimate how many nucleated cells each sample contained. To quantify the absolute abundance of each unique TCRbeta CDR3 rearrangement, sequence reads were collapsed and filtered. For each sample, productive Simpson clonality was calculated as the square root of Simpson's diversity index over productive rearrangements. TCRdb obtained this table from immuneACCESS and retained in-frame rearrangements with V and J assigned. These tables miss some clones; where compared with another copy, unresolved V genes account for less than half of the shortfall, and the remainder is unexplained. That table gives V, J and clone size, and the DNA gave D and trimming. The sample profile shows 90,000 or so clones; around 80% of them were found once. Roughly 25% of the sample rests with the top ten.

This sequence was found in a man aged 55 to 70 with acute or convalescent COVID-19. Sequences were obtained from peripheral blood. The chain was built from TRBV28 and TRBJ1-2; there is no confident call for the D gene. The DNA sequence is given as TGTGCCGCCGAGGAGTTCTATGGCTACACCTTC. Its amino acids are CAAEEFYGYTF.